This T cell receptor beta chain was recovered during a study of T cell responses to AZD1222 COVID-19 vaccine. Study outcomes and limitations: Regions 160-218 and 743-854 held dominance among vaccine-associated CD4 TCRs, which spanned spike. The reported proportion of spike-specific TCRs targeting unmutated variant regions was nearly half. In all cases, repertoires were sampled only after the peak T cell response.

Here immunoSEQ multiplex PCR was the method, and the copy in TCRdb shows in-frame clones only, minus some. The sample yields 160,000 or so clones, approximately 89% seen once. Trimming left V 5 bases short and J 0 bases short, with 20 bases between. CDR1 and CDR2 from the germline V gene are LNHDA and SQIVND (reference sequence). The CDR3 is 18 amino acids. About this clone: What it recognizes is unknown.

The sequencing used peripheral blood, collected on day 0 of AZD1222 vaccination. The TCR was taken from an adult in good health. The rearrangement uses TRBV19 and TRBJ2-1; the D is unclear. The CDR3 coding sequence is TGTGCCAGTAGTCGGGCACCGGGTCGGTTAGCCTCCTACAATGAGCAGTTCTTC. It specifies CASSRAPGRLASYNEQFF. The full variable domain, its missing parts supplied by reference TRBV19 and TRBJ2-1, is DGGITQSPKYLFRKEGQNVTLSCEQNLNHDAMYWYRQDPGQGLRLIYYSQIVNDFQKGDIAEGYSVSREKKESFPLTVTSAQKNPTAFYLCASSRAPGRLASYNEQFFGPGTRLTVL.